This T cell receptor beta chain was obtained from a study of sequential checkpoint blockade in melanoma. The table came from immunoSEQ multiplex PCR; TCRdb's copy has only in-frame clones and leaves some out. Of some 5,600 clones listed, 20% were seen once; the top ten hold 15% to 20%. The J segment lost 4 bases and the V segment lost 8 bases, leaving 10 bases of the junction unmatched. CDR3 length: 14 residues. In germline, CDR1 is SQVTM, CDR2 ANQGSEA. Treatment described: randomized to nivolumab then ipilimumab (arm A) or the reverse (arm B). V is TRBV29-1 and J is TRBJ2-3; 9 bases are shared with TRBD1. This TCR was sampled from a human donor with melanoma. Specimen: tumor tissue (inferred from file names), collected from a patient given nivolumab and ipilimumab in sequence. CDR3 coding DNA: TGCAGCACGGAGGGACAGGGAGTCCCAGATACGCAGTATTTT. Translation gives CSTEGQGVPDTQYF.